A single sample gave rise to the 32 T cell receptor beta chains below, sequenced in a study of OX40 agonist ivuxolimab in advanced cancers. Clones were read by immunoSEQ multiplex PCR, and TCRdb kept only the in-frame ones, dropping some. The top ten clones hold around 2.5% of a sample with 42,000 or so clones, over 75% of them seen once. Specimen: CD4+ or CD8+ T cells sorted from blood, collected in a trial of the OX40 agonist ivuxolimab. All receptors derive from an adult with an advanced solid tumor such as melanoma, head and neck, liver or kidney cancer.

This clone was seen once. The V gene is TRBV5-8, the J gene TRBJ1-5; maybe TRBD1 (5 bases). Germline V gives CDR1 SGHTS, CDR2 YDEGEE. V was trimmed by 2 bases and J by 2 bases, leaving 11 bases between them. This CDR3 contains 15 residues. The CDR3 DNA is TGTGCCAGCAGCTTTGTGGACACGGGCAATCAGCCCCAGCATTTT. It codes for CASSFVDTGNQPQHF.

The chain couples TRBV7-2 to TRBJ2-5; D is perhaps TRBD1 (5 bases). This CDR3 contains 14 residues. V lost 6 bases and J lost 5, with 16 bases in between. The V gene's germline CDR1 is SGHTA and CDR2 FQGNSA. CDR3 sequence reads: CASSQSTSGETQYF. CDR3 nucleotide sequence: TGTGCCAGCAGTCAAAGCACCTCAGGGGAGACCCAGTACTTC. Filled out from reference TRBV7-2 and TRBJ2-5, the complete variable domain reads GAGVSQSPSNKVTEKGKDVELRCDPISGHTALYWYRQSLGQGLEFLIYFQGNSAPDKSGLPSDRFSAERTGGSVSTLTIQRTQQEDSAVYLCASSQSTSGETQYFGPGTRLLVL.

The chain joins TRBV19 to TRBJ1-1; TRBD1 is a possible D gene (5 bases). Germline CDR1 is LNHDA and CDR2 is SQIVND (reference sequence). This CDR3 spans 14 amino acids. V lost 6 bases to trimming and J lost 6 bases, with 17 bases between them. This chain's CDR3 is CASSTDSRLPEAFF. The DNA for the CDR3 is TGTGCCAGTAGCACAGACAGCCGACTCCCTGAAGCTTTCTTT.

The chain couples TRBV29-1 to TRBJ2-3; TRBD2 might be the D (5 bases). The CDR3 extends over 15 amino acids. Between the trimmed V and J ends, which lost 4 bases and 1 base, there was a span of 15 bases. Germline V gene data show CDR1 as SQVTM and CDR2 as ANQGSEA. DNA for the CDR3: TGCAGCGTTGGAGTAGATGAGGGAGGCACAGATACGCAGTATTTT. This translates into CSVGVDEGGTDTQYF.

The chain links TRBV5-8 to TRBJ2-1; no clear D. The germline CDR1 and CDR2 sequences are SGHTS and YDEGEE. There are 15 residues in the CDR3. Trimming removed 2 bases from V and 3 bases from J, with 12 bases in between. CDR3 protein: CASSFGLVDYNEQFF. The CDR3 DNA follows: TGTGCCAGCAGCTTTGGGCTAGTCGACTACAATGAGCAGTTCTTC.

The chain has TRBV6-5 and TRBJ1-2; 7 bases line up with TRBD1. Germline CDR1 MNHEY, CDR2 SVGAGI. V was pared by 6 bases and J by 4 bases, with 5 bases of the junction left unmatched. The CDR3 sequence is 13 residues long. The CDR3 sequence: CASSRGQLYGYTF. CDR3 in DNA: TGTGCCAGCAGCCGGGGACAGCTCTATGGCTACACCTTC.

The chain joins TRBV5-1 to TRBJ2-1; D is uncertain. The germline V and J ends were trimmed by 0 bases and 7 bases, with 17 bases remaining between them. Germline V gene lookup returns CDR1 SGHRS and CDR2 YFSETQ. The CDR3 totals 16 residues. The CDR3 loop reads CASSLAIAAVSNEQFF. CDR3 bases: TGCGCCAGCAGCTTGGCTATAGCCGCGGTATCTAATGAGCAGTTCTTC.

The V and J genes are TRBV19 and TRBJ2-3; D call uncertain. This CDR3 has 14 residues. In germline, CDR1 is LNHDA, CDR2 SQIVND (reference sequence). Trimming removed 5 bases at V and 1 base at J, with 10 bases between. CDR3 sequence reads: CASSANSGTDTQYF. DNA of the CDR3: TGTGCCAGTAGTGCAAACAGCGGCACAGATACGCAGTATTTT.

The chain recombines TRBV4-3 with TRBJ2-7, with D maybe TRBD2 (6 bases). Trimming took off 0 bases at V and 1 base at J, with 10 bases between the two ends. Germline V gene data show CDR1 as LGHNA and CDR2 as YSLEER. The CDR3 is 15 residues long. CDR3 residues: CASSQERGLSYEQYF. The CDR3 bases are TGCGCCAGCAGCCAAGAACGGGGGTTATCCTACGAGCAGTACTTC.

This clone has just a few counts. J is TRBJ1-2 and V is TRBV7-2; weak D call: TRBD1 (6 bases). This CDR3 has 14 residues. Germline V gene lookup returns CDR1 SGHTA and CDR2 FQGNSA. The germline V and J ends were trimmed by 1 base and 7 bases, with 13 bases remaining between them. CDR3 region: CASSLGPVQGGYTF. The CDR3 region has the DNA TGTGCCAGCAGCTTAGGACCGGTACAGGGTGGCTACACCTTC.

J is TRBJ2-7 and V is TRBV11-3, with 11 bases matching TRBD1. In germline, CDR1 is SGHNT, CDR2 YENEEA. The CDR3 is 14 residues long. Unmatched junction bases numbered 5, after V lost 3 bases and J lost 7 bases. This chain's CDR3 is CASSFTGTGGEQYF. CDR3 DNA sequence: TGTGCCAGCAGCTTTACCGGGACAGGGGGTGAGCAGTACTTC.

The chain couples TRBV2 to TRBJ1-3; D is undetermined. Trimming removed 6 bases from V and 0 bases from J, with 6 bases in between. This CDR3 has 13 residues. In germline, CDR1 is SNHLY, CDR2 FYNNEI. This chain's CDR3 is CASRTDSGNTIYF. In DNA form, the CDR3 reads TGTGCCAGCAGGACGGACTCTGGAAACACCATATATTTT.

This clone has a single count. The rearrangement joins TRBV2 to TRBJ2-6; D gene ambiguous. The CDR3 covers 11 residues. The V and J ends lost 8 bases and 2 bases respectively, with 1 base between them. Germline V lookup: CDR1 SNHLY, CDR2 FYNNEI. The CDR3 here is CASAGANVLTF. The DNA of the CDR3 is TGTGCCAGCGCTGGGGCCAACGTCCTGACTTTC.

The chain carries TRBV19 and TRBJ1-1; a possible D gene is TRBD1 (5 bases). The CDR3 is made up of 15 amino acids. Germline CDR1 and CDR2: LNHDA and SQIVND (reference sequence). V shed 7 bases and J shed 5 bases, with 20 bases lying between them. The CDR3 sequence: CASTGTVDLITEAFF. Here the CDR3 DNA reads TGTGCCAGTACAGGGACGGTGGACCTCATAACTGAAGCTTTCTTT.

This clone was seen just once. This chain joins TRBV6-1 and TRBJ2-2, with 8 bases fitting TRBD1. Looked up from germline, CDR1 is MNHNS and CDR2 is SASEGT. Trimming cost V 3 bases and J 6 bases; bases outside gene matches: 3. The CDR3 totals 14 residues. The CDR3 region has the DNA TGTGCCAGCAGTGATGACAGGGGCCCCGGGGAGCTGTTTTTT. It specifies CASSDDRGPGELFF.

The rearrangement uses TRBV27 and TRBJ2-7, with unresolved D. Trimming left V 3 bases short and J 4 bases short, with 13 bases between. Germline V CDR1 and CDR2: MNHEY, SMNVEV (reference sequence). This CDR3 is built from 14 residues. As DNA, the CDR3 is TGTGCCAGCAGTTTGAAGTCTGCTTCTTACGAGCAGTACTTC. It translates to CASSLKSASYEQYF.

Here the CDR3 DNA reads TGTGCCAGCAGTTTCGACAGGGGGCTGAACACCATATATTTT. Its protein is CASSFDRGLNTIYF. The chain carries TRBV6-1 and TRBJ1-3; TRBD1 agrees at 10 bases. The CDR3 sequence is 14 residues long. V was pared by 5 bases and J by 7 bases, with 5 bases of the junction left unmatched. Germline loops: CDR1 MNHNS, CDR2 SASEGT.

This rearrangement joins TRBV5-5 to TRBJ1-6, with TRBD1 as a possible D gene (5 bases). The CDR3 totals 15 residues. Between the trimmed V and J ends, which lost 4 bases and 9 bases, there was a span of 17 bases. Germline values: CDR1 SGHKS, CDR2 YYEKEE (reference sequence). The CDR3 DNA follows: TGTGCCAGCAGCCGATCCCGCGGGGGAAGTTCACCCCTCCACTTT. It is translated as CASSRSRGGSSPLHF.

As DNA, the CDR3 is TGCGCCAGCAGCTTGGGACAGGGGGCTGGTGAAAAACTGTTTTTT. This translates into CASSLGQGAGEKLFF. The J gene is TRBJ1-4, the V gene TRBV5-1; 10 bases agree with TRBD1. V dropped 0 bases and J dropped 7; count of bases not matched to a gene: 3. The V gene's germline CDR1 is SGHRS and CDR2 YFSETQ. The CDR3 runs 15 residues.

The CDR3 coding sequence is TGTGCCAGCTCACTCGGCAGCGGAGCTACCTACGAGCAGTACTTC. As protein: CASSLGSGATYEQYF. V usage is TRBV18 and J usage is TRBJ2-5, with D maybe TRBD2 (5 bases). The last part of the DNA fits TRBJ2-7 better; the J call may be wrong. The germline CDR1 and CDR2 sequences are KGHSH and LQKENI. The CDR3 totals 15 residues.

CDR3 in DNA: TGTGCCTGGAGTGGGGGGTCTAATGAAAAACTGTTTTTT. Its translation is CAWSGGSNEKLFF. The chain employs TRBV30 and TRBJ1-4; possible D gene TRBD1, 5 bases. V was shortened by 1 base and J by 3 bases, with 6 bases between the two germline ends. The length of the CDR3 is 13 residues. In germline, CDR1 is GTSNPN, CDR2 SVGIG (reference sequence).

The V gene is TRBV18, the J gene TRBJ2-1; 12 bases align to TRBD2. Germline CDR1 and CDR2: KGHSH and LQKENI. With 6 bases clipped from V and 7 bases from J, the junction kept 13 bases outside the gene matches. This CDR3 contains 17 residues. The CDR3 DNA reads TGTGCCAGCTCTCCAACCGGGACTAGCGGGCCTGAGAATGAGCAGTTCTTC. Its translation: CASSPTGTSGPENEQFF.

The chain employs TRBV15 and TRBJ2-7; 10 nucleotides match TRBD2. CDR1 is LNHNV, CDR2 YYDKDF, per germline (reference sequence). The trim removed 0 bases at V and 9 bases at J, leaving 2 bases unmatched. CDR3 size: 13 residues. The CDR3 is CATSRDLAGVQYV. For the CDR3, the DNA is TGTGCCACCAGCAGAGATCTAGCGGGAGTGCAGTACGTC.

The rearrangement links TRBV10-2 to TRBJ2-1, with 8 bases matching TRBD2. The CDR3 runs 16 residues. The V and J ends lost 7 bases and 1 base, in that order; junction bases with no gene match: 9. Germline V gene lookup returns CDR1 WSHSY and CDR2 SAAADI. In nucleotides, the CDR3 is TGCGCCAGCACCACAGCGGGAGTTAGGTCCTACAATGAGCAGTTCTTC. Amino acids: CASTTAGVRSYNEQFF.

The chain links TRBV7-9 to TRBJ2-5, with 10 bases that match TRBD1. This CDR3 region has 14 residues. The ends lost 7 bases at V and 3 bases at J; junction bases unmatched: 5. Germline loops: CDR1 SEHNR, CDR2 FQNEAQ (reference sequence). In nucleotides, the CDR3 is TGTGCCAGCATCTCCGGGACAGGGGAAGAGACCCAGTACTTC. Its translation: CASISGTGEETQYF.

The genes are TRBV7-2 and TRBJ2-1; no definite D call. CDR1 and CDR2 from the germline V gene are SGHTA and FQGNSA. V gave up 3 bases and J gave up 2 bases, with 8 bases separating them. This CDR3 region has 14 residues. CDR3 nucleotide sequence: TGTGCCAGCAGCTTGCGGACGACCTACAATGAGCAGTTCTTC. Translation gives CASSLRTTYNEQFF. Supplemented by reference TRBV7-2 and TRBJ2-1, the full variable domain reads GAGVSQSPSNKVTEKGKDVELRCDPISGHTALYWYRQSLGQGLEFLIYFQGNSAPDKSGLPSDRFSAERTGGSVSTLTIQRTQQEDSAVYLCASSLRTTYNEQFFGPGTRLTVL.

J is TRBJ2-7 and V is TRBV2; 10 bases are shared with TRBD1. Trimming took 6 bases from V and 2 from J; bases not matched to a gene: 1. Looked up from germline, CDR1 is SNHLY and CDR2 is FYNNEI. This CDR3 spans 13 amino acids. The chain's CDR3 is CASSGQGAYEQYF. The CDR3 DNA is TGTGCCAGCAGCGGACAGGGGGCCTACGAGCAGTACTTC.

CDR3 coding DNA: TGTGCCTGGAGGTTGTTTGGGGGCTCCTACGAGCAGTACTTC. Its protein is CAWRLFGGSYEQYF. The V and J genes are TRBV30 and TRBJ2-7; D may be TRBD1 or TRBD2 (5 bases each). V dropped 3 bases and J dropped 0 bases, with 12 bases sitting between them. The germline V gene has CDR1 GTSNPN and CDR2 SVGIG (reference sequence). The CDR3 is 14 amino acids.

The V gene is TRBV5-5, the J gene TRBJ1-1; D is ambiguous. CDR1 is SGHKS, CDR2 YYEKEE, per germline (reference sequence). The CDR3 is 16 amino acids. Trimming cost V 1 base and J 0 bases, with 13 bases left between them. As DNA, the CDR3 is TGTGCCAGCAGCTTGCGAGAGAGCCTGATGAACACTGAAGCTTTCTTT. Its protein product is CASSLRESLMNTEAFF. Full variable domain (remainder filled in from reference TRBV5-5 and TRBJ1-1): DAGVTQSPTHLIKTRGQQVTLRCSPISGHKSVSWYQQVLGQGPQFIFQYYEKEERGRGNFPDRFSARQFPNYSSELNVNALLLGDSALYLCASSLRESLMNTEAFFGQGTRLTVV.

The gene calls are TRBV2 and TRBJ2-7; 7 bases agree with TRBD1. Losses at the gene ends were 6 bases for V and 2 bases for J; bases not matched to a gene: 7. Germline V gene lookup returns CDR1 SNHLY and CDR2 FYNNEI. The length of the CDR3 is 14 residues. The CDR3 is CASSPLTGTYEQYF. The CDR3, as DNA: TGTGCCAGCAGCCCTCTGACAGGGACCTACGAGCAGTACTTC.

V usage is TRBV5-1 and J usage is TRBJ2-7, with 7 bases fitting TRBD1. Germline-derived CDR1 and CDR2 are SGHRS and YFSETQ. The V segment lost 4 bases and the J segment 0 bases; nucleotides outside the gene matches: 4. The CDR3 contains 14 residues. CDR3 nucleotide sequence: TGCGCCAGCAGCGCACAGGGGCGCTCCTACGAGCAGTACTTC. It specifies CASSAQGRSYEQYF.

The rearrangement links TRBV5-1 to TRBJ2-2; TRBD2 matches 8 bases. V trimming: 0 bases; J trimming: 4 bases; junction bases outside the gene matches: 2. Germline values: CDR1 SGHRS, CDR2 YFSETQ. This CDR3 has 15 residues. As DNA, the CDR3 is TGCGCCAGCAGCTTGGCGGGAGGGGGCACCGGGGAGCTGTTTTTT. Its protein product is CASSLAGGGTGELFF.